These T cell receptor beta chains were read from a single sample in a study of cytomegalovirus exposure and HLA in healthy donors. Repertoires were generated with immunoSEQ multiplex PCR, while TCRdb's copy carries only in-frame clones and drops some. The sample has approximately 150,000 clones, 75% to 85% seen once. The sample consisted of PBMCs. The receptors were gathered from a woman in her 40s in good health and CMV-seropositive. Both conserved end residues are part of each CDR3. D genes are given only for firm matches. Clone size is given for some rows only: seen once, a few or many times, or a class if the clone is expanded.

>TRBD1|TRBJ2-7|once|TRBV6-5
TGCGCCAGCAGCTCCGGGACAGTCGAGCAGTACTTC
CASSSGTVEQYF
>NA|TRBJ2-7|NA|TRBV6-5
TGTGCCAGCAGCCTCCGAGGACACAACTACGAGCAGTACTTC
CASSLRGHNYEQYF
>TRBD2|TRBJ2-5|NA|TRBV7-9
TGTTCCAGCAGCTTTACAGCGGGAGCAGAGACCCAGTACTTC
CSSSFTAGAETQYF
>NA|TRBJ2-1|once|TRBV7-6
TGTGCCAGCAGCTTAGCTATAAAGCGGGAGCAGTTCTTC
CASSLAIKREQFF
>TRBD2|TRBJ2-1|NA|TRBV19
TGTGCCAGTATAAGGCGGGAGGGCGATGAGCAGTTCTTC
CASIRREGDEQFF
>NA|TRBJ1-5|NA|TRBV2
TGTGCCAGCAGTGAGTCAGGGCTGGGTGATCATTTT
CASSESGLGDHF
>NA|TRBJ2-7|few|TRBV7-3
TGTGCCAGCAGCCCATACCACGGACACAGCGAGCAGTACTTC
CASSPYHGHSEQYF
>TRBD1|TRBJ2-2|NA|TRBV2
TGTGCCAGCAGTGATACAGGGGACACCGGGGAGCTGTTTTTT
CASSDTGDTGELFF
>TRBD2|TRBJ2-7|NA|TRBV2
TGTGCCAGCACTCGGGGGGGGGCCAATTACGAGCAGTACTTC
CASTRGGANYEQYF
>NA|TRBJ2-5|NA|TRBV28
TGTGCCAGCACCGACAGAAAGACCCAGTACTTC
CASTDRKTQYF
>NA|TRBJ1-4|NA|TRBV6-5
TGTGCCAGCAGCCCTGGGGGGGTTTATGAAAAACTGTTTTTT
CASSPGGVYEKLFF
>NA|TRBJ2-5|NA|TRBV2
TGTGCCAGCAGTGTGTCCCTTATGACCCAGTACTTC
CASSVSLMTQYF
>TRBD2|TRBJ2-1|NA|TRBV7-9
TGTGCCAGCAGCTTAGCGGGAGGGCTAGCGGGAGAAGAGCAGTTCTTC
CASSLAGGLAGEEQFF
>NA|TRBJ2-5|NA|TRBV6-5
TGTGCCAGCAGTAATCTAGACGGGCAAGAGACCCAGTACTTC
CASSNLDGQETQYF
>TRBD2|TRBJ2-1|NA|TRBV29-1
TGCAGCGTGCGAGCGGGAGTAGGCAATGAGCAGTTCTTC
CSVRAGVGNEQFF
>TRBD1|TRBJ1-2|NA|TRBV19
TGTGCCAGTAGCCAGACAGGGGAGAACTATGGCTACACCTTC
CASSQTGENYGYTF
>TRBD2|TRBJ2-3|once|TRBV5-1
TGCGCCAGCAGCTTGGGACATTGGACTATTGCGGGAGGGCGTGCCACAGATACGCAGTATTTT
CASSLGHWTIAGGRATDTQYF
>NA|TRBJ1-5|NA|TRBV7-9
TGTGCCAGCAGCTTAGGCGTAGGGGCGGTGGGGCAGCCCCAGCATTTT
CASSLGVGAVGQPQHF
>NA|TRBJ1-1|NA|TRBV6-6
TGTGCCAGCCTGAACAGGGTGGGGCCCATGAACACTGAAGCTTTCTTT
CASLNRVGPMNTEAFF
>NA|TRBJ2-3|NA|TRBV4-1
TGCGCCAGCAGCCAAGATCTTCGGGAAGGGGATACGCAGTATTTT
CASSQDLREGDTQYF
>TRBD2|TRBJ2-7|NA|TRBV6-6
TGTGCCAGCAGTTACTCGACTAGCGGGAGCTACGAGCAGTACTTC
CASSYSTSGSYEQYF
>TRBD2|TRBJ2-1|NA|TRBV7-6
TGTGCCAGCAGCAAACAGGGACTAGCGGTGATGAACGAGCAGTTCTTC
CASSKQGLAVMNEQFF
>NA|TRBJ2-4|NA|TRBV4-1
TGCGCCAGCAGCCAGCCCCTAACGGGGACCAAAAACATTCAGTACTTC
CASSQPLTGTKNIQYF
>NA|TRBJ1-1|NA|TRBV10-3
TGTGCCATCAAACCGTTGGGGACAACCAACACTGAAGCTTTCTTT
CAIKPLGTTNTEAFF
>TRBD2|TRBJ2-7|once|TRBV4-1
TGCGCCAGCAGCCAAAGAGTCGCACCTTCGGGACTAGCGGGAGTTGCCGAGCAGTACTTC
CASSQRVAPSGLAGVAEQYF
>TRBD2|TRBJ2-3|NA|TRBV27
TGTGCCAGCAGTTTATGGGCTAGCGGGAGTAGCACAGATACGCAGTATTTT
CASSLWASGSSTDTQYF
>NA|TRBJ1-6|few|TRBV10-3
TGTGCCATCAGTGCAGGACAGCCTGCCTCTAATTCACCCCTCCACTTT
CAISAGQPASNSPLHF
>TRBD2|TRBJ2-7|once|TRBV2
TGTGCCAGCATGGGGACTAGCGGGAGGGCCTCCTACGAGCAGTACTTC
CASMGTSGRASYEQYF
>TRBD2|TRBJ2-2|once|TRBV5-1
TGCGCCAGCAGACCCTTAGCGGGAGAGATCACCGGGGAGCTGTTTTTT
CASRPLAGEITGELFF
>TRBD2|TRBJ2-3|once|TRBV10-3
TGTGCCATCAGTGCTTCAGCGGGAAACACAGATACGCAGTATTTT
CAISASAGNTDTQYF
>TRBD2|TRBJ2-3|NA|TRBV18
TGTGCCAGCTCACCCAGACTAGCGGGGAGCACAGATACGCAGTATTTT
CASSPRLAGSTDTQYF
>NA|TRBJ2-5|NA|TRBV2
TGTGCCAGCAGTGATGTGGAGTACCAAGAGACCCAGTACTTC
CASSDVEYQETQYF
>NA|TRBJ2-2|NA|TRBV7-9
TGTGCCAGCAGCTCCTTACTAGGAACGAACACCGGGGAGCTGTTTTTT
CASSSLLGTNTGELFF
>TRBD2|TRBJ2-5|NA|TRBV29-1
TGCAGCGTTGAGACTAGCGGACAAGAGACCCAGTACTTC
CSVETSGQETQYF
>TRBD2|TRBJ2-1|NA|TRBV5-4
TGTGCCAGCAGCTTGGGGGGGACTAGCGGGATTAATGAGCAGTTCTTC
CASSLGGTSGINEQFF
>NA|TRBJ2-1|NA|TRBV19
TGTGCCAGTAGTATCGGACGGACTACCCACGATGAGCAGTTCTTC
CASSIGRTTHDEQFF
>TRBD2|TRBJ2-1|NA|TRBV6-6
TGTGCCAGCAGTTACCCAGTCGGGGGGGGATACAATGAGCAGTTCTTC
CASSYPVGGGYNEQFF
>TRBD1|TRBJ2-7|few|TRBV6-6
TGTGCCAGCAGCGGACAGGGGGCCGACGAGCAGTACTTC
CASSGQGADEQYF
>TRBD2|TRBJ2-7|NA|TRBV19
TGTGCCAGTAGTAGGGTAGCGGGGCCAAGCTCCTACGAGCAGTACTTC
CASSRVAGPSSYEQYF
>NA|TRBJ1-6|NA|TRBV5-1
TGCGCCAGCAGCTTGGCGATTATCGGTGACTCCTATAATTCACCCCTCCACTTT
CASSLAIIGDSYNSPLHF
>TRBD2|TRBJ2-7|once|TRBV4-2
TGTGCCAGCAGCCAGCTCGGGGGGAACTACGAGCAGTACTTC
CASSQLGGNYEQYF
>TRBD1|TRBJ2-4|NA|TRBV18
TGTGCCAGCTCACCGCAGGGACAGGGTGGAAACATTCAGTACTTC
CASSPQGQGGNIQYF
>TRBD2|TRBJ2-1|NA|TRBV11-1
TGTGCCAGCAGCTTAGCGCGCGGGAGCAATGAGCAGTTCTTC
CASSLARGSNEQFF
>TRBD2|TRBJ2-7|few|TRBV9
TGTGCCAGCAGCGGAGTGACTAGCGGGAACGAGCAGTACTTC
CASSGVTSGNEQYF
>NA|TRBJ2-1|NA|TRBV7-9
TGTTCCTGCGGAGCGGCGTACAATGAGCAGTTCTTC
CSCGAAYNEQFF
>NA|TRBJ2-7|once|TRBV19
TGTGCCAGTAGCATCCACTTAAACAGGGACGAGCAGTACTTC
CASSIHLNRDEQYF
>TRBD2|TRBJ2-5|NA|TRBV5-4
TGTGCCAGCAGCTTGGATCTAGCGGGAAGGAAGACCCAGTACTTC
CASSLDLAGRKTQYF
>NA|TRBJ1-2|once|TRBV27
TGTGCCAGCAGTTCCCTCAGGAGGAGGGGAATGAGAACTAACTATGGCTACACCTTC
CASSSLRRRGMRTNYGYTF
>TRBD2|TRBJ2-1|once|TRBV7-2
TGTGCCAGCAGCCTAAGCCCAGCGGGAGCAAGCGATGAGCAGTTCTTC
CASSLSPAGASDEQFF
>TRBD1|TRBJ2-5|NA|TRBV7-2
TGTGCCAGCAGCTCAGGACAGGGATACCAAGAGACCCAGTACTTC
CASSSGQGYQETQYF